Below, 5 T cell receptor beta chains from the same sample are listed, as sequenced in a study of radiation and T cells in renal cell carcinoma. This table comes from immunoSEQ multiplex PCR, and its TCRdb copy is limited to in-frame clones, with some not included. The sample has around 75,000 clones, about 81% seen once. Time point noted: blood 2 weeks post-SBRT. The sample's treatment: 15 Gy SBRT to primary tumor, nephrectomy 4 weeks later. The sample here was blood, taken from a patient whose treatment included radiotherapy and nephrectomy. The receptors derive from a man aged 55 to 70 with renal cell carcinoma.

The V call is TRBV2, the J call TRBJ1-2; no clear D. The germline V and J ends were trimmed by 6 bases and 4 bases, with 12 bases remaining between them. The CDR3 covers 13 residues. From germline, CDR1 is SNHLY and CDR2 FYNNEI. In DNA, the CDR3 is TGTGCCAGCAGCGCCTCGTCCGCCTATGGCTACACCTTC. Residues: CASSASSAYGYTF.

The gene calls are TRBV28 and TRBJ1-5; weak D call: TRBD1 (5 bases). Looked up from germline, CDR1 is MDHEN and CDR2 is SYDVKM. V lost 2 bases and J 7 bases, leaving 12 bases between the germline ends. The CDR3 runs 14 residues. CDR3 sequence: CASSLIRAGQPQHF. CDR3 in DNA: TGTGCCAGCAGTTTAATCAGGGCCGGCCAGCCCCAGCATTTT.

V and J are TRBV6-1 and TRBJ1-2; a possible D gene is TRBD1 (6 bases). The ends were cut back, 4 bases at V and 5 bases at J, with 11 bases in the middle. Germline assignment: CDR1 MNHNS and CDR2 SASEGT. This CDR3 is 13 amino acids long. CDR3 residues: CASSADGTYGYTF. The CDR3 nucleotides read TGTGCCAGCAGTGCGGACGGGACATATGGCTACACCTTC.

The chain employs TRBV5-1 and TRBJ2-7, with D possibly matching TRBD1 (6 bases). The CDR3 is 15 residues long. V was shortened by 0 bases and J by 4 bases, with 14 bases between the two germline ends. Germline lookup yields CDR1 SGHRS and CDR2 YFSETQ. The DNA for the CDR3 is TGCGCCAGCAGCTTGGCCTCGACAGGCCCTTACGAGCAGTACTTC. It specifies CASSLASTGPYEQYF.

The V gene is TRBV6-4, the J gene TRBJ2-1; D is perhaps TRBD1 or TRBD2 (6 bases each). Germline loops: CDR1 MRHNA, CDR2 SNTAGT. Trimming left V 4 bases short and J 4 bases short, with 17 bases between. The CDR3 totals 16 residues. The CDR3 coding sequence is TGTGCCAGCAGTGTTGCGCTGGGGGGCTTTTACAATGAGCAGTTCTTC. It translates to CASSVALGGFYNEQFF.